The present entry profiles one T cell receptor (beta chain) with its context. Its antigen is currently not known. Per-base qualities were not stored, and no clone one base away is much larger. This entry belongs to a study of control samples from healthy donors and cancer patients (dated by TCRdb to the early 2020s). The CDR3 sequence holds 14 residues, the cysteine and phenylalanine included. Only the CDR3 region is kept as DNA, spanning 42 bases read in frame from base 1. According to the germline V gene, CDR1 reads SGHRS and CDR2 reads YFSETQ. V is pared back by 5 bases and J by 0 bases, with 8 bases lying between the germline termini. The library was obtained by the immunoSEQ multiplex PCR assay. TCRdb re-hosts the immuneACCESS table, in-frame sequences only. Its copies lack some clones; in the studies checked, an unresolved V gene accounts for under half of them, and the cause for the rest is not known. The sample table records 200,000 or so clones; roughly 94% of these occur just once. The ten largest account for roughly 1.6% of the sample.

Sequencing used blood. The chain is assembled from TRBV5-1 and TRBJ1-4; the D gene identity is not certain. This clonotype was obtained from a man between 45 and 60 years old in good health. The nucleotide sequence reads TGCGCCAGCAGGACCGGGACAACTAATGAAAAACTGTTTTTT. It translates to CASRTGTTNEKLFF.